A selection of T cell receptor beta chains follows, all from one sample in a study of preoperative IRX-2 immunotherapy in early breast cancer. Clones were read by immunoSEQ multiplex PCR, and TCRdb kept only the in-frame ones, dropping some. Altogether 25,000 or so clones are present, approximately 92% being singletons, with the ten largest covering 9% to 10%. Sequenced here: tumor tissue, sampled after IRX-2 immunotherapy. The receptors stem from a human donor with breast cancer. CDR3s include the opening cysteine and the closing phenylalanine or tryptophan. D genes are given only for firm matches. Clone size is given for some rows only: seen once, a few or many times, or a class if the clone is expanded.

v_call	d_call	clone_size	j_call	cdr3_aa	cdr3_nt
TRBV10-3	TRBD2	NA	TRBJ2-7	CAIRPTSGPIDYEQYF	TGTGCCATCAGACCGACTAGCGGCCCCATAGATTACGAGCAGTACTTC
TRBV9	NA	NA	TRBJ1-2	CASTGGGTFYGYTF	TGTGCCAGCACTGGCGGGGGGACTTTCTATGGCTACACCTTC
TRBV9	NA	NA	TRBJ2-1	CASSVGADNEQFF	TGTGCCAGCAGCGTAGGGGCGGACAATGAGCAGTTCTTC
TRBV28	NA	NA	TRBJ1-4	CASTSTGHEKLFF	TGTGCCAGCACCTCGACTGGCCATGAAAAACTGTTTTTT
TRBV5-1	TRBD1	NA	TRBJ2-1	CASSSRAGGRGNEQFF	TGCGCCAGCAGCTCCAGGGCAGGGGGCAGGGGCAATGAGCAGTTCTTC
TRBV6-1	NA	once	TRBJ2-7	CASSYVYEQYF	TGTGCCAGCAGTTACGTTTACGAGCAGTACTTC
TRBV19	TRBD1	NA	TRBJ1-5	CASSGQGGQPQHF	TGTGCCAGTAGCGGACAGGGTGGTCAGCCCCAGCATTTT